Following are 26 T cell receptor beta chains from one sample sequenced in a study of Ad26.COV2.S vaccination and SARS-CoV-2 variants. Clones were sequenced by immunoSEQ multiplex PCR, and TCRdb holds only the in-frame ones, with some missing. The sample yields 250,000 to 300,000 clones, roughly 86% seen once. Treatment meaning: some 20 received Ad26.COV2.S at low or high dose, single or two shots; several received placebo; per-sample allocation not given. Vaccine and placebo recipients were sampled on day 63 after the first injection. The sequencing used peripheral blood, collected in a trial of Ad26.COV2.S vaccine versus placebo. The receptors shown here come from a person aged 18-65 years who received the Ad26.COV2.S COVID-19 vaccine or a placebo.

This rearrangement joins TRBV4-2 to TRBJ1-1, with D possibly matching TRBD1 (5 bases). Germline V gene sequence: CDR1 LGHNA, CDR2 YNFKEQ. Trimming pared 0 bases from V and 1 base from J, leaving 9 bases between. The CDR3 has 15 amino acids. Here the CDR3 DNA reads TGTGCCAGCAGCCAAGAAAAGGGGAGGAACACTGAAGCTTTCTTT. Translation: CASSQEKGRNTEAFF.

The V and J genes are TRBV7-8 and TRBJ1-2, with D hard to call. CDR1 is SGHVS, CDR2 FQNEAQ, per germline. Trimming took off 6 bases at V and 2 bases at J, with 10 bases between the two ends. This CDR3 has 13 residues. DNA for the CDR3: TGTGCCAGCAGGCTGGGCCGGAACTATGGCTACACCTTC. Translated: CASRLGRNYGYTF.

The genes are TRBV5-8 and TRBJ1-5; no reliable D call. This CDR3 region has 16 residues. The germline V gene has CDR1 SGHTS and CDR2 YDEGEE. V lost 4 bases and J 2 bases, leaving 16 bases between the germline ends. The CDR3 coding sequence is TGTGCCAGCAGCCGTGCAGAGTTTATAGGCAATCAGCCCCAGCATTTT. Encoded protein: CASSRAEFIGNQPQHF.

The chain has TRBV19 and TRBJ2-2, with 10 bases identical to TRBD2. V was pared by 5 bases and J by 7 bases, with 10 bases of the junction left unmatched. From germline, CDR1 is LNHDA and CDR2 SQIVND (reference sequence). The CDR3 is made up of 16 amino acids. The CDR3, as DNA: TGTGCCAGTAGTTCCGCCGCGACTAGCGGGTACGGGGAGCTGTTTTTT. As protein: CASSSAATSGYGELFF.

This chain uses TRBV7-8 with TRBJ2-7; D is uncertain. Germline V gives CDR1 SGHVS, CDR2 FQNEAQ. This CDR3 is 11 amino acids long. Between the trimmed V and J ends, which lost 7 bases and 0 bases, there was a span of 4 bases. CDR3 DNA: TGTGCCAGCACCAACTCCTACGAGCAGTACTTC. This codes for CASTNSYEQYF.

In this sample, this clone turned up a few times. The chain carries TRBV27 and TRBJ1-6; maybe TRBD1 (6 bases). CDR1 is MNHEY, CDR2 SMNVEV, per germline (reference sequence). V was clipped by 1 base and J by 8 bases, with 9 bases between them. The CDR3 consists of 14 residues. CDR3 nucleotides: TGTGCCAGCAGTTTATTCAGGGGTGATTCACCCCTCCACTTT. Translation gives CASSLFRGDSPLHF.

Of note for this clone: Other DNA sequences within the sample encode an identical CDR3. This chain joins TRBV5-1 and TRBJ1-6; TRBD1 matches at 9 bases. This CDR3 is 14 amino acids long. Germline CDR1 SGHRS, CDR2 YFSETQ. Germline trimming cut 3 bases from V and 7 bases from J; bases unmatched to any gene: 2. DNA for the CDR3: TGCGCCAGCAGCTCGGACAGGGGAAATTCACCCCTCCACTTT. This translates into CASSSDRGNSPLHF.

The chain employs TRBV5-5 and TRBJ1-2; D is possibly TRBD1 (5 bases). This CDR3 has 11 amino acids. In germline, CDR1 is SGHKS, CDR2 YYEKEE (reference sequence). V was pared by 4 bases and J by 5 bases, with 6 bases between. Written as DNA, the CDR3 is TGTGCCAGCAGCGGGACTTATGGCTACACCTTC. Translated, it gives CASSGTYGYTF.

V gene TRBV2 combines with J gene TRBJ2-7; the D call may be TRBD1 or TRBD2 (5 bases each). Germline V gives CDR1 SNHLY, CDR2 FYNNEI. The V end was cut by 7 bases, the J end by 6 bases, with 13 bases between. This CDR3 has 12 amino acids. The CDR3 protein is CASNGGGIEQYF. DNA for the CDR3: TGTGCCAGCAATGGTGGGGGAATCGAGCAGTACTTC.

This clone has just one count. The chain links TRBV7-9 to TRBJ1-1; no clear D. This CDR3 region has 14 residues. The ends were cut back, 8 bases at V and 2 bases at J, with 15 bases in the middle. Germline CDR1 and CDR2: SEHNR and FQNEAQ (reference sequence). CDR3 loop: CASSRGGANTEAFF. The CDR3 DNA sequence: TGTGCCAGCTCCCGAGGAGGAGCTAACACTGAAGCTTTCTTT. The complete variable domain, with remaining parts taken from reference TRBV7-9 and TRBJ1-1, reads DTGVSQNPRHKITKRGQNVTFRCDPISEHNRLYWYRQTLGQGPEFLTYFQNEAQLEKSRLLSDRFSAERPKGSFSTLEIQRTEQGDSAMYLCASSRGGANTEAFFGQGTRLTVV.

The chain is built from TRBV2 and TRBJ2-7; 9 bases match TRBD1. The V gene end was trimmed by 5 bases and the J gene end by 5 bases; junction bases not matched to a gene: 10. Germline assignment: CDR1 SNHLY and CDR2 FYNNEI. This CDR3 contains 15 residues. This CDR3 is CASSSRDRDGNEQYF. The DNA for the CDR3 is TGTGCCAGCAGTTCCCGGGACAGGGATGGCAACGAGCAGTACTTC. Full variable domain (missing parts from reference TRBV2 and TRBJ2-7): EPEVTQTPSHQVTQMGQEVILRCVPISNHLYFYWYRQILGQKVEFLVSFYNNEISEKSEIFDDQFSVERPDGSNFTLKIRSTKLEDSAMYFCASSSRDRDGNEQYFGPGTRLTVT.

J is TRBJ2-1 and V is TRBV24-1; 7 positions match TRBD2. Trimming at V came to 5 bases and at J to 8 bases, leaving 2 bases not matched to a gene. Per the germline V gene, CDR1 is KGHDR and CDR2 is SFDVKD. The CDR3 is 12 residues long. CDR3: CATSGGGDEQFF. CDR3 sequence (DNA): TGTGCCACCAGTGGCGGGGGTGATGAGCAGTTCTTC.

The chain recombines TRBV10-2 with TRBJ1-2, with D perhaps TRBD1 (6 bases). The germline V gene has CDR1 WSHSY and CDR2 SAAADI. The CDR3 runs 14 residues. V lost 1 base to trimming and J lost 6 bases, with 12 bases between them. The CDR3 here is CASSELGQGNGYTF. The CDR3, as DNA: TGCGCCAGCAGTGAGTTGGGGCAGGGGAATGGCTACACCTTC.

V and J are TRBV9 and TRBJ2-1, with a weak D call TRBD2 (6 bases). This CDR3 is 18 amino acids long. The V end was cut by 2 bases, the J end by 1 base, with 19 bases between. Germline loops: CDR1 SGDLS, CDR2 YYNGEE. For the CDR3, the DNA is TGTGCCAGCAGCGTCACATTGTCGGCCGGGAGTTCCTACAATGAGCAGTTCTTC. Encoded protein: CASSVTLSAGSSYNEQFF.

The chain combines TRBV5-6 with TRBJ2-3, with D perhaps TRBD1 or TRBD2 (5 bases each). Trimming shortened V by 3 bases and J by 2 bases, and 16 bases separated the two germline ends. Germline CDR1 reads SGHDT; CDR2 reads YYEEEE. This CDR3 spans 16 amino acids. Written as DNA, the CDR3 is TGTGCCAGCAGCTGGGACCCTAGATCCTCCACAGATACGCAGTATTTT. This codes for CASSWDPRSSTDTQYF. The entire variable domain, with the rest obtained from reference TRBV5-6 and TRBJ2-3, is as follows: DAGVTQSPTHLIKTRGQQVTLRCSPKSGHDTVSWYQQALGQGPQFIFQYYEEEERQRGNFPDRFSGHQFPNYSSELNVNALLLGDSALYLCASSWDPRSSTDTQYFGPGTRLTVL.

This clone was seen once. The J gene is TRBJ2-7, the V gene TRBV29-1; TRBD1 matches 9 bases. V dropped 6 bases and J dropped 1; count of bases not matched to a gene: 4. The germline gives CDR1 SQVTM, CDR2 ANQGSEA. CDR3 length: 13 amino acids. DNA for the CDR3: TGCAGCGTCGACGGACAGGGGTCCTACGAGCAGTACTTC. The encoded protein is CSVDGQGSYEQYF.

CDR3 DNA sequence: TGTGCTAGTGGTTTGACCCCCCCAGGCACTAATTCACCCCTCCACTTT. Translation gives CASGLTPPGTNSPLHF. The chain recombines TRBV12-5 with TRBJ1-6; no reliable D call. Trimming stripped 2 bases from V and 6 bases from J, with 14 bases between. The CDR3 runs to 16 residues. In germline, CDR1 is LGHNT, CDR2 FRNRAP. Full variable domain (missing parts from reference TRBV12-5 and TRBJ1-6): DARVTQTPRHKVTEMGQEVTMRCQPILGHNTVFWYRQTMMQGLELLAYFRNRAPLDDSGMPKDRFSAEMPDATLATLKIQPSEPRDSAVYFCASGLTPPGTNSPLHFGNGTRLTVT.

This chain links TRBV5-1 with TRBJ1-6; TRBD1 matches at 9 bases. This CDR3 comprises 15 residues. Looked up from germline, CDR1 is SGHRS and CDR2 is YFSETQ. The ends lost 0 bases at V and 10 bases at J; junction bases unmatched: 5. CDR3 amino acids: CASSLGQGVGSPLHF. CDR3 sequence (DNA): TGCGCCAGCAGCTTGGGACAGGGGGTTGGGTCACCCCTCCACTTT.

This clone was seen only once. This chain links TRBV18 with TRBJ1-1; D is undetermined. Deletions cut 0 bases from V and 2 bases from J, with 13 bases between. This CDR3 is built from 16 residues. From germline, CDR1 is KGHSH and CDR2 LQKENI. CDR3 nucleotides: TGTGCCAGCTCACCACCTTCAGAAGGAGTAAACACTGAAGCTTTCTTT. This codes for CASSPPSEGVNTEAFF. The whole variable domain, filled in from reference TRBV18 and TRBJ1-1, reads NAGVMQNPRHLVRRRGQEARLRCSPMKGHSHVYWYRQLPEEGLKFMVYLQKENIIDESGMPKERFSAEFPKEGPSILRIQQVVRGDSAAYFCASSPPSEGVNTEAFFGQGTRLTVV.

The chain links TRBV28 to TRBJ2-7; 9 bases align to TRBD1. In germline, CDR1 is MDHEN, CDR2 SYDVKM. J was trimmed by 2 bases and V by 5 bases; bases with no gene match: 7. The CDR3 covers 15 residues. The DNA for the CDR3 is TGTGCCAGCAGTCCCGGGACAGGGCATACCTACGAGCAGTACTTC. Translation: CASSPGTGHTYEQYF.

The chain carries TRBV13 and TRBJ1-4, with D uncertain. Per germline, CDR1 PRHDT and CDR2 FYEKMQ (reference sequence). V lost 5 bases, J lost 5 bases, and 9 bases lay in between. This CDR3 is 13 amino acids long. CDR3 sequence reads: CASSPGLNEKLFF. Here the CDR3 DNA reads TGTGCCAGCAGCCCCGGGTTGAATGAAAAACTGTTTTTT.

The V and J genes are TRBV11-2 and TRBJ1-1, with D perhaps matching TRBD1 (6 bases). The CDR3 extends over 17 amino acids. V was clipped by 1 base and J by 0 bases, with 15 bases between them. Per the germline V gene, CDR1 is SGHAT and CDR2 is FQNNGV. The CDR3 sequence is CASSLVWGGQMNTEAFF. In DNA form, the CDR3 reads TGTGCCAGCAGCTTAGTTTGGGGCGGACAGATGAACACTGAAGCTTTCTTT. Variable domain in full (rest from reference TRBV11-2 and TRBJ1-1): EAGVAQSPRYKIIEKRQSVAFWCNPISGHATLYWYQQILGQGPKLLIQFQNNGVVDDSQLPKDRFSAERLKGVDSTLKIQPAKLEDSAVYLCASSLVWGGQMNTEAFFGQGTRLTVV.

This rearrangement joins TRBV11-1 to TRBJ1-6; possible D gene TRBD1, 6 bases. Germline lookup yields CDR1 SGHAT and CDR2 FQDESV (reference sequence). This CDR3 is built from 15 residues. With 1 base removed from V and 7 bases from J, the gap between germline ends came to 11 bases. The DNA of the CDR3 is TGTGCCAGCAGCTTAGAAGGGGGGTTAAATTCACCCCTCCACTTT. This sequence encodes CASSLEGGLNSPLHF.

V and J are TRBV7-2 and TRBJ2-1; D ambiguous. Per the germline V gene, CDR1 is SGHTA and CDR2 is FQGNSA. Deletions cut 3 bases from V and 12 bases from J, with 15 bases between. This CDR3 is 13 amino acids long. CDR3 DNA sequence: TGTGCCAGCAGCTTGGTAGAAGGGCCAACGCAGTTCTTC. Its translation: CASSLVEGPTQFF. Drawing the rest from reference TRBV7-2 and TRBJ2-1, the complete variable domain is GAGVSQSPSNKVTEKGKDVELRCDPISGHTALYWYRQSLGQGLEFLIYFQGNSAPDKSGLPSDRFSAERTGGSVSTLTIQRTQQEDSAVYLCASSLVEGPTQFFGPGTRLTVL.

DNA of the CDR3: TGTGCCAGCAGCCAAGTTTGGGATAATGAAAAACTGTTTTTT. It encodes CASSQVWDNEKLFF. The rearrangement joins TRBV3-1 (or the pseudogene TRBV3-2) to TRBJ1-4; D not resolved. The CDR3 contains 14 residues. The V gene's germline CDR1 is LGHDT and CDR2 YNNKEL (reference sequence). The V and J ends lost 1 base and 4 bases respectively, with 7 bases between them.

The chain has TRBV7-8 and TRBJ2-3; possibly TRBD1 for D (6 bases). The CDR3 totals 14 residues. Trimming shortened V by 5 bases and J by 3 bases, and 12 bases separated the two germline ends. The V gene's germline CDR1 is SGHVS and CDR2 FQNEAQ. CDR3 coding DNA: TGTGCCAGCAGCGTACGGGACAAGACAGATACGCAGTATTTT. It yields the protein CASSVRDKTDTQYF. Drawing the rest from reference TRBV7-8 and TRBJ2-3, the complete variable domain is GAGVSQSPRYKVAKRGQDVALRCDPISGHVSLFWYQQALGQGPEFLTYFQNEAQLDKSGLPSDRFFAERPEGSVSTLKIQRTQQEDSAVYLCASSVRDKTDTQYFGPGTRLTVL.